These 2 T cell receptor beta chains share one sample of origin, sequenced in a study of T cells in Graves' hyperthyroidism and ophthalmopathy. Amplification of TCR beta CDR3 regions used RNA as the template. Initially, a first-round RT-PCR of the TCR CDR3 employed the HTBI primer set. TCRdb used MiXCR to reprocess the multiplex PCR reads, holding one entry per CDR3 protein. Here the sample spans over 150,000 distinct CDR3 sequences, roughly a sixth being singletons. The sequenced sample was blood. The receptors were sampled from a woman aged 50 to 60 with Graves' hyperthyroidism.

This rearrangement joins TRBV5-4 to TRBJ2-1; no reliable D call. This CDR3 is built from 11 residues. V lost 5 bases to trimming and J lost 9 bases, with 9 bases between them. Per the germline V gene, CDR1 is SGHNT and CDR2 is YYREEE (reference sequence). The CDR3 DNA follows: TGTGCCAGCAGATCGAGTAGTGAGCAGTTCTTC. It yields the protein CASRSSSEQFF. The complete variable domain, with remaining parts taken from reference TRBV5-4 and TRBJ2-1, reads ETGVTQSPTHLIKTRGQQVTLRCSSQSGHNTVSWYQQALGQGPQFIFQYYREEENGRGNFPPRFSGLQFPNYSSELNVNALELDDSALYLCASRSSSEQFFGPGTRLTVL.

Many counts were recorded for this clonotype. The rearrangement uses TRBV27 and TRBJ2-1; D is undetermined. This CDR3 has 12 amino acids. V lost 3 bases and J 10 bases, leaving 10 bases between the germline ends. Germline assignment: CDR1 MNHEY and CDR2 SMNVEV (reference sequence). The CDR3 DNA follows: TGTGCCAGCAGTTTGCCCCCAGCGGAGCAGTTCTTC. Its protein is CASSLPPAEQFF.